Below, 6 T cell receptor beta chains from the same sample are listed, as sequenced in a study of cytomegalovirus exposure and HLA in healthy donors (dated by TCRdb to between 2016 and 2019). The library was generated by the immunoSEQ multiplex PCR assay. A mixture of 60 forward primers for TCR Vbeta segments and 13 reverse primers for TCR Jbeta segments was used in the multiplex PCR. TCRdb stores this immuneACCESS table with in-frame sequences only. Part of the clones is absent; in the studies checked, under half of the shortfall reflects unresolved V genes, and no reason is known for the rest. This specimen's table enumerates some 84,000 clones. The ten largest clones take up about 0.5% of the sample. The sequenced material came from PBMCs. Receptors originate from a man aged 45 to 65 in good health and CMV-seronegative.

This chain joins TRBV4-2 and TRBJ2-3; 8 nucleotides match TRBD2. The CDR3 spans 16 residues. Germline V gene lookup returns CDR1 LGHNA and CDR2 YNFKEQ. V lost 2 bases to trimming and J lost 1 base; unmatched junction nucleotides: 5. The CDR3 sequence: CASSQIAGRGTDTQYF. CDR3 in DNA: TGTGCCAGCAGCCAAATAGCGGGGCGGGGCACAGATACGCAGTATTTT.

The rearrangement links TRBV14 to TRBJ2-1, with 8 bases lining up with TRBD2. Germline values: CDR1 SGHDN, CDR2 FVKESK. The CDR3 totals 15 residues. V lost 4 bases, J lost 2 bases, and 4 bases stayed unmatched. CDR3 sequence: CASSRRGAPYNEQFF. CDR3 nucleotide sequence: TGTGCCAGCAGCCGGCGGGGGGCCCCCTACAATGAGCAGTTCTTC. The variable domain in full, with the rest retrieved from reference TRBV14 and TRBJ2-1, is EAGVTQFPSHSVIEKGQTVTLRCDPISGHDNLYWYRRVMGKEIKFLLHFVKESKQDESGMPNNRFLAERTGGTYSTLKVQPAELEDSGVYFCASSRRGAPYNEQFFGPGTRLTVL.

The rearrangement joins TRBV10-3 to TRBJ1-5, with 8 bases fitting TRBD1. This CDR3 is 15 amino acids long. Germline V gene lookup returns CDR1 ENHRY and CDR2 SYGVKD. V lost 7 bases and J lost 6; bases outside the gene matches: 11. The CDR3 bases are TGTGCCATCACCAGCAACAGGGGGGGAGGTCAGCCCCAGCATTTT. Amino acid sequence: CAITSNRGGGQPQHF.

The chain employs TRBV4-3 and TRBJ2-2; 8 nucleotides line up with TRBD2. The CDR3 consists of 15 residues. The germline V gene has CDR1 LGHNA and CDR2 YSLEER. The junction had 3 bases not matched to a gene; V was cut back by 1 base and J by 5 bases. The CDR3 region is CASSQAGGETGELFF. CDR3 DNA sequence: TGCGCCAGCAGCCAAGCCGGGGGGGAAACCGGGGAGCTGTTTTTT.

The V gene is TRBV28, the J gene TRBJ2-3; perhaps TRBD2 as D (6 bases). Germline CDR1 reads MDHEN; CDR2 reads SYDVKM. The CDR3 has 14 amino acids. Trimming shortened V by 5 bases and J by 1 base, and 10 bases separated the two germline ends. The CDR3 region is CASSPGVGTDTQYF. CDR3 DNA sequence: TGTGCCAGCAGTCCGGGGGTTGGCACAGATACGCAGTATTTT.

The gene calls are TRBV18 and TRBJ1-4; D is undetermined. This CDR3 comprises 13 residues. Germline CDR1 reads KGHSH; CDR2 reads LQKENI. Trimming left V 3 bases short and J 8 bases short, with 10 bases between. The CDR3 loop is CASSPGRDEKLFF. The CDR3 DNA reads as TGTGCCAGCTCACCCGGGAGAGACGAAAAACTGTTTTTT.